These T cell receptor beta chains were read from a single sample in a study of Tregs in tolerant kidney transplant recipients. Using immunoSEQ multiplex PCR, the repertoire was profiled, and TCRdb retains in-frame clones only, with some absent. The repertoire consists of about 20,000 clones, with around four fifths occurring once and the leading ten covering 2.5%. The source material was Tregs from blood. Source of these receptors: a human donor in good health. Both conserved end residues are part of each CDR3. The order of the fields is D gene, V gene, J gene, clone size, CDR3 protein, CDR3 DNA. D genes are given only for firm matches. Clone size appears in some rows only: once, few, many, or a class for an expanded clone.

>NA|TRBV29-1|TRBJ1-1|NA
CSVERGGRGTEAFF
TGCAGCGTTGAACGGGGGGGGCGAGGGACTGAAGCTTTCTTT
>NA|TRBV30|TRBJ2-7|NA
CAWRPPGRTLHEQYF
TGTGCCTGGAGGCCCCCAGGGAGGACTTTACACGAGCAGTACTTC
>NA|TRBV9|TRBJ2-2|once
CASSGRQVNTGELFF
TGTGCCAGCTCTGGAAGGCAGGTCAACACCGGGGAGCTGTTTTTT
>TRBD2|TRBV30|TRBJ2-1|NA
CAWKAGIGGLAGANEQFF
TGTGCCTGGAAAGCGGGCATAGGAGGGCTAGCGGGGGCCAATGAGCAGTTCTTC
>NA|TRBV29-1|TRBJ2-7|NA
CSVSFAYEQYF
TGCAGCGTTTCGTTCGCCTACGAGCAGTACTTC
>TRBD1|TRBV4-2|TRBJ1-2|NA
CASRSDRGGGYTF
TGTGCCAGCAGATCCGACAGGGGGGGTGGCTACACCTTC
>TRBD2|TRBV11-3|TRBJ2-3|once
CASTGLAGGTDTQYF
TGTGCCAGCACTGGGCTAGCGGGAGGGACAGATACGCAGTATTTT
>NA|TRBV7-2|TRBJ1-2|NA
CASSRDATSAGMGYTF
TGTGCCAGCAGCCGTGATGCCACCAGCGCCGGTATGGGCTACACCTTC
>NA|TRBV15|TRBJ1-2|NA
CATSRGDAANYGYTF
TGTGCCACCAGCAGAGGGGACGCAGCTAACTATGGCTACACCTTC
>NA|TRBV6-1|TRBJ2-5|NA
CASRYGLYQETQYF
TGTGCCAGCAGGTATGGGCTGTATCAAGAGACCCAGTACTTC
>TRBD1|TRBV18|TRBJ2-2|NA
CASSGTVGIGANTGELFF
TGTGCCAGCTCCGGGACAGTGGGGATTGGTGCGAACACCGGGGAGCTGTTTTTT
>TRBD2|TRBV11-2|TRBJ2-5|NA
CASSWGGSERETQYF
TGTGCCAGCAGCTGGGGAGGGAGCGAGCGAGAGACCCAGTACTTC
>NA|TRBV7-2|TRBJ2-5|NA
CASARGATETQYF
TGTGCCAGCGCTAGGGGGGCTACAGAGACCCAGTACTTC
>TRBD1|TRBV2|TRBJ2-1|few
CASSNRGFNEQFF
TGTGCCAGCAGTAACAGGGGATTCAATGAGCAGTTCTTC
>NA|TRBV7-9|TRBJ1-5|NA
CASGSRGSNQPQHF
TGTGCCAGCGGCTCCAGGGGTAGCAATCAGCCCCAGCATTTT
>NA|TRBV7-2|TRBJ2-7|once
CASSLKVSLSYEQYF
TGTGCCAGCAGCTTAAAAGTCTCCCTCTCCTACGAGCAGTACTTC
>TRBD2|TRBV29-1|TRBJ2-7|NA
CSGTDSGRGYEQYF
TGCAGCGGAACTGATAGCGGGAGGGGGTACGAGCAGTACTTC